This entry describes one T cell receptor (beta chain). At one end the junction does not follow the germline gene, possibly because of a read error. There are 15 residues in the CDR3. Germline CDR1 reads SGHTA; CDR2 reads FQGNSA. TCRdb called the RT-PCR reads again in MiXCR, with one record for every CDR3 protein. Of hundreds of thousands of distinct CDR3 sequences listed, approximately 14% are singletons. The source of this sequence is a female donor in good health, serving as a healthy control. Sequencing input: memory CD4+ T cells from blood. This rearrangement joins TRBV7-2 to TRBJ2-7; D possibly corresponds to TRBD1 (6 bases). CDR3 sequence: CAISLAGTLSYEQYF. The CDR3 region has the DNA TGTGCCATCAGCCTAGCCGGGACACTATCCTACGAGCAGTACTTC. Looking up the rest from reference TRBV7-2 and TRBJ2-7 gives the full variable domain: GAGVSQSPSNKVTEKGKDVELRCDPISGHTALYWYRQSLGQGLEFLIYFQGNSAPDKSGLPSDRFSAERTGGSVSTLTIQRTQQEDSAVYLCAISLAGTLSYEQYFGPGTRLTVT.